What follows are 21 T cell receptor beta chains derived from one specimen sequenced in a study of shared clonotypes between healthy human individuals. The repertoire was sequenced with immunoSEQ multiplex PCR; TCRdb's copy has only in-frame clones and lacks some. The sample holds 730,000 or so clones; 72% are singletons and the top ten take approximately 1.8%. The sequenced sample was memory CD4+ T cells sorted from blood. As to subset: CD45RA-negative fraction. The receptors stem from a woman in her twenties or thirties in good health.

This clone has just one count. V is TRBV2 and J is TRBJ2-7, with 8 positions matching TRBD1. The CDR3 has 14 amino acids. Unmatched junction bases numbered 6, after V lost 5 bases and J lost 3 bases. In germline, CDR1 is SNHLY, CDR2 FYNNEI. CDR3 residues: CASSQGQASYEQYF. The DNA of the CDR3 is TGTGCCAGCAGTCAGGGACAGGCTAGCTACGAGCAGTACTTC.

This clone showed up just once. CDR3 protein: CASSFPGPGEQFF. The CDR3 DNA sequence: TGTGCCAGCAGTTTCCCGGGGCCGGGGGAGCAGTTCTTC. This chain links TRBV28 with TRBJ2-1; D possibly uses TRBD1 or TRBD2 (5 bases each). This CDR3 region has 13 residues. Germline CDR1 MDHEN, CDR2 SYDVKM. V gave up 3 bases and J gave up 10 bases, with 13 bases separating them.

CDR3 in amino acids: CASSPQKPFQNEQFF. The CDR3 nucleotides are TGCGCCAGCAGCCCCCAGAAGCCCTTCCAGAATGAGCAGTTCTTC. This rearrangement joins TRBV5-1 to TRBJ2-1; D call uncertain. CDR3 length: 15 amino acids. Trimming left V 4 bases short and J 7 bases short, with 18 bases between. The V gene's germline CDR1 is SGHRS and CDR2 YFSETQ.

The CDR3 region is CASSFNRDYEQYF. CDR3 coding DNA: TGTGCCAGCAGCTTCAACAGGGATTACGAGCAGTACTTC. The V call is TRBV7-2, the J call TRBJ2-7; possible D gene TRBD1, 6 bases. CDR3 length: 13 amino acids. V lost 3 bases to trimming and J lost 4 bases, with 10 bases between them. CDR1 is SGHTA, CDR2 FQGNSA, per germline.

The chain links TRBV7-9 to TRBJ2-5; 8 bases line up with TRBD1. The tail of the sequence fits TRBJ2-7 better, so the J call may be wrong. This CDR3 has 13 amino acids. Germline CDR1 SEHNR, CDR2 FQNEAQ (reference sequence). CDR3 loop: CASSFGQGYEQYF. The CDR3 DNA reads TGTGCCAGCAGCTTTGGACAGGGTTACGAGCAGTACTTC.

The gene calls are TRBV6-6 and TRBJ2-2, with D unresolved. Germline V CDR1 and CDR2: MNHNY, SVGAGI (reference sequence). The length of the CDR3 is 16 residues. V lost 4 bases and J 2 bases, leaving 14 bases between the germline ends. In nucleotides, the CDR3 is TGTGCCAGCAGTTTCTCGGGCGGAGTAAACACCGGGGAGCTGTTTTTT. The encoded protein is CASSFSGGVNTGELFF.

This sequence joins TRBV14 and TRBJ2-1; 10 bases line up with TRBD2. This CDR3 contains 18 residues. The J segment lost 2 bases and the V segment lost 2 bases, leaving 9 bases of the junction unmatched. Germline values: CDR1 SGHDN, CDR2 FVKESK. DNA for the CDR3: TGTGCCAGCAGCCAACCTAAAAACCTAGCGGGAGCCTACAATGAGCAGTTCTTC. This gives the protein CASSQPKNLAGAYNEQFF.

This chain connects TRBV9 to TRBJ1-2; tentatively, D is TRBD1 (6 bases). The CDR3 loop spans 17 amino acids. V lost 0 bases, J lost 4 bases, and 19 bases lay in between. Germline V gives CDR1 SGDLS, CDR2 YYNGEE. The CDR3 loop reads CASSVGQSTGRVYGYTF. The CDR3 nucleotides are TGTGCCAGCAGCGTAGGCCAGAGCACAGGGAGAGTCTATGGCTACACCTTC.

This clone was counted a few times. This chain connects TRBV19 to TRBJ2-2, with a weak D call TRBD1 (6 bases). Germline V gene lookup returns CDR1 LNHDA and CDR2 SQIVND (reference sequence). The CDR3 has 14 residues. V dropped 6 bases and J dropped 5 bases, with 13 bases sitting between them. The CDR3 protein is CASRWAGATGELFF. The CDR3 DNA follows: TGTGCCAGTAGGTGGGCAGGGGCAACCGGGGAGCTGTTTTTT.

CDR3 residues: CASSGLWGEETQYF. The CDR3 DNA sequence: TGTGCCAGTAGTGGTCTATGGGGGGAAGAGACCCAGTACTTC. The chain recombines TRBV19 with TRBJ2-5, with D perhaps matching TRBD2 (6 bases). CDR3 size: 14 residues. The germline V gene encodes CDR1 LNHDA and CDR2 SQIVND (reference sequence). V lost 5 bases, J lost 3 bases, and 13 bases lay in between.

The chain combines TRBV2 with TRBJ2-3, with D tentatively TRBD1 or TRBD2 (5 bases each). The CDR3 totals 16 residues. Germline V gene lookup returns CDR1 SNHLY and CDR2 FYNNEI. Trimming stripped 0 bases from V and 0 bases from J, with 10 bases between. The CDR3 here is CASSEARGYSTDTQYF. The CDR3 DNA reads TGTGCCAGCAGTGAAGCTCGGGGCTACAGCACAGATACGCAGTATTTT.

This clone showed up just a few times. J is TRBJ1-1 and V is TRBV5-1, with TRBD1 as a possible D gene (6 bases). Germline V gene sequence: CDR1 SGHRS, CDR2 YFSETQ. The length of the CDR3 is 17 residues. Between the trimmed V and J ends, which lost 4 bases and 4 bases, there was a span of 23 bases. The CDR3: CASSQPIKQGSFTEAFF. CDR3 bases: TGCGCCAGCAGCCAACCGATAAAACAGGGCTCGTTCACTGAAGCTTTCTTT.

The chain joins TRBV18 to TRBJ2-5, with 10 bases aligning to TRBD2. V shed 6 bases, J shed 7 bases, and the junction held 5 bases outside the gene matches. This CDR3 contains 13 residues. Germline V gene lookup returns CDR1 KGHSH and CDR2 LQKENI. CDR3 bases: TGTGCCAGCTCTACTAGCGGGATTGCGACCCAGTACTTC. Its translation is CASSTSGIATQYF.

This clone was found once. This chain joins TRBV2 and TRBJ2-7; D remains unclear. Trimming removed 6 bases from V and 5 bases from J, with 8 bases in between. Germline loops: CDR1 SNHLY, CDR2 FYNNEI. The CDR3 consists of 11 residues. CDR3 sequence reads: CASRVNNEQYF. CDR3 nucleotides: TGTGCCAGCAGGGTGAATAACGAGCAGTACTTC.

A remark on this clone: Other DNA sequences in the same sample also yield this CDR3. This chain connects TRBV14 to TRBJ1-2, with D hard to call. CDR1 is SGHDN, CDR2 FVKESK, per germline. The CDR3 covers 13 residues. V was shortened by 0 bases and J by 4 bases, with 6 bases between the two germline ends. The CDR3 DNA follows: TGTGCCAGCAGCCAAGATCGGGCCTATGGCTACACCTTC. It yields the protein CASSQDRAYGYTF.

V usage is TRBV11-2 and J usage is TRBJ2-5; D remains ambiguous. This CDR3 contains 13 residues. The germline gives CDR1 SGHAT, CDR2 FQNNGV. V was trimmed by 4 bases and J by 6 bases, leaving 12 bases between them. In DNA form, the CDR3 reads TGTGCCAGCAGCTCAGGAGTGAGGCAGACCCAGTACTTC. Its protein product is CASSSGVRQTQYF.

The chain joins TRBV30 to TRBJ1-2; no firm D call. This CDR3 has 13 residues. The V end lost 0 bases, the J end lost 6 bases, and 11 bases lay between the germline ends. Looked up from germline, CDR1 is GTSNPN and CDR2 is SVGIG (reference sequence). DNA for the CDR3: TGTGCCTGGAGTGTAGAGCGGAGGAATGGCTACACCTTC. Translation gives CAWSVERRNGYTF. Using reference TRBV30 and TRBJ1-2 for the parts outside the CDR3, the full variable domain is SQTIHQWPATLVQPVGSPLSLECTVEGTSNPNLYWYRQAAGRGLQLLFYSVGIGQISSEVPQNLSASRPQDRQFILSSKKLLLSDSGFYLCAWSVERRNGYTFGSGTRLTVV.

The J gene is TRBJ2-4, the V gene TRBV27; a possible D gene is TRBD2 (7 bases). V was shortened by 8 bases and J by 6 bases, with 20 bases between the two germline ends. Germline V gene sequence: CDR1 MNHEY, CDR2 SMNVEV (reference sequence). The CDR3 loop spans 15 amino acids. CDR3 amino acids: CASGPGGAGRNIQYF. CDR3 in DNA: TGTGCCAGCGGCCCTGGGGGGGCAGGAAGAAACATTCAGTACTTC.

V gene TRBV18 combines with J gene TRBJ2-1; TRBD2 agrees at 7 bases. Germline V gene sequence: CDR1 KGHSH, CDR2 LQKENI. Losses at the gene ends were 1 base for V and 4 bases for J; bases not matched to a gene: 7. This CDR3 has 16 amino acids. This CDR3 is CASSPLASGLYNEQFF. CDR3 coding DNA: TGTGCCAGCTCACCACTCGCTAGCGGCCTGTACAATGAGCAGTTCTTC.

This sequence joins TRBV7-7 and TRBJ2-5; tentatively, D is TRBD1 (5 bases). Germline CDR1 SSHAT, CDR2 FNYEAQ (reference sequence). CDR3 length equals 15 residues. Trimming shortened V by 1 base and J by 2 bases, and 11 bases separated the two germline ends. The CDR3 here is CASSLGRTPQETQYF. The DNA for the CDR3 is TGTGCCAGCAGCTTAGGTCGGACACCACAAGAGACCCAGTACTTC.

This clone came up a few times. The chain couples TRBV6-5 to TRBJ2-2; D uncertain. The germline V gene encodes CDR1 MNHEY and CDR2 SVGAGI. The V gene lost 6 bases and the J gene lost 4 bases, with 6 bases spanning the gap. This CDR3 is built from 12 residues. The CDR3 DNA follows: TGTGCCAGCAGGACGGGCACCGGGGAGCTGTTTTTT. It specifies CASRTGTGELFF.